This paragraph covers one T cell receptor (beta chain) sequence. The length of the CDR3 is 15 residues. Germline V gives CDR1 KGHSH, CDR2 LQKENI. The J segment lost 9 bases and the V segment lost 0 bases, leaving 7 bases of the junction unmatched. The data originate from a study of OX40 agonist ivuxolimab in advanced cancers. Profiled with immunoSEQ multiplex PCR; TCRdb holds only in-frame clones, not every one. This table holds approximately 83,000 clones, roughly 80% found once. The chain joins TRBV18 to TRBJ2-3; 9 bases line up with TRBD2. This TCR was recovered from an adult with an advanced solid tumor such as melanoma, head and neck, liver or kidney cancer. This sample comprised CD4+ or CD8+ T cells sorted from blood, obtained in a trial of the OX40 agonist ivuxolimab. The CDR3 nucleotides are TGTGCCAGCTCACCACCCTTAGCGGGAGTTGAGACGCAGTATTTT. As protein: CASSPPLAGVETQYF.